This T cell receptor (beta chain) emerged from a study of cytotoxic CD8 clonotypes in ibrutinib-treated CLL. Study at large: The study included 11 relapsed/refractory and under 16 treatment-naive patients; 17 to 18 had IGHV unmutated disease. The study's findings and limits: Sampling time points were not equivalent between sustained-remission and progressing patients.

In regard to this clone: Its antigen is unidentified.

Genomic DNA for TCR beta libraries, approximately 2 micrograms, came from cryopreserved PBMCs. Targeted sequencing depth ranged from 1 in 200,000 to 1 in 1 million T cells. Using immunoSEQ multiplex PCR, the repertoire was profiled, and TCRdb retains in-frame clones only, with some absent. The table lists roughly 50,000 clones, roughly three fifths of them singletons, with 25% to 30% in the top ten. This CDR3 has 17 residues. Sequences were derived from PBMCs, sampled after 24 months of ibrutinib treatment. The chain combines TRBV12-2 with TRBJ1-3; the table's D call, TRBD1, was not checked against the DNA. TRBV12-2 is a recognized pseudogene. The sequence was obtained from a human donor with chronic lymphocytic leukemia. CDR3 in DNA: TGTGCAAGTCGCTTAGCCCATGACAGGTATTCTGGAAACACCATATATTTT. Translation: CASRLAHDRYSGNTIYF.